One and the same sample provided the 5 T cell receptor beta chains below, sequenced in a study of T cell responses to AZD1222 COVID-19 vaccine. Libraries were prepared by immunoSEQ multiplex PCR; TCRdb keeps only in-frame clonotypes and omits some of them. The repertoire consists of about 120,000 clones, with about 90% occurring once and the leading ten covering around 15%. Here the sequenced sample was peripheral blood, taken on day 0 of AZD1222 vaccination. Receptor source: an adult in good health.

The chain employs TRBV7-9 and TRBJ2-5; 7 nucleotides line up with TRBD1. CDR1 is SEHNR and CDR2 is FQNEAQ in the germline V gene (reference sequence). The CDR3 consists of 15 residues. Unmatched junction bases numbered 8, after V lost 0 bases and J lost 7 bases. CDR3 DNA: TGTGCCAGCAGCTTAGCCGAGGGGGCCCATGGGACCCAGTACTTC. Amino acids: CASSLAEGAHGTQYF.

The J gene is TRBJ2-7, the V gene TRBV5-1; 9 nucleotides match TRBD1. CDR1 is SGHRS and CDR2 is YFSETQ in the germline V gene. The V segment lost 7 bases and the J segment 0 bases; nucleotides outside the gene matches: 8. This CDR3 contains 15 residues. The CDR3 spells CASAPGQGPSYEQYF. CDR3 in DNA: TGCGCCAGCGCACCGGGACAGGGTCCCTCCTACGAGCAGTACTTC.

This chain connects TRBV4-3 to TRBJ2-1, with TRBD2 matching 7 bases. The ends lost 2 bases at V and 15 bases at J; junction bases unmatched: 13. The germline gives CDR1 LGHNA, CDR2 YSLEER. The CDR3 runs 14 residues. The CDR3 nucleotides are TGCGCCAGCAGCCAACGGCACCGGGAGGCCAGACTGTTCTTC. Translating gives CASSQRHREARLFF.

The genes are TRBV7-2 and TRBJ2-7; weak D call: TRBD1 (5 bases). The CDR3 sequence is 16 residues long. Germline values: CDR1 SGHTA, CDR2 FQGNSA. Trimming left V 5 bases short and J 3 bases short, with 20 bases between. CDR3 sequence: CASSPLGRATGYEQYF. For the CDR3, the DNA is TGTGCCAGCAGCCCCCTGGGCAGGGCTACCGGCTACGAGCAGTACTTC.

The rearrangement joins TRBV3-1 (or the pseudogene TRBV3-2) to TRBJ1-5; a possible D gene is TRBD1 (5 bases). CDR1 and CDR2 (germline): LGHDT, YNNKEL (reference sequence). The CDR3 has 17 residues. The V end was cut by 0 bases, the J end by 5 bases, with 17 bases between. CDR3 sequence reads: CASSQDRGDLGYQPQHF. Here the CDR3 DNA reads TGTGCCAGCAGCCAAGATCGGGGGGATTTGGGATATCAGCCCCAGCATTTT.